The 12 T cell receptor beta chains presented below share a single source sample, sequenced in a study of T cells after yellow fever vaccination (dated by TCRdb to about 2019). To prepare the library, 5' RACE was applied. This sample was sequenced with an Illumina HiSeq 2500. The public reads were run again by TCRdb, first through fastp at Q25 and then through MiXCR, and only productive beta chains were kept. All rows with the same CDR3 protein become a single entry with the most common DNA and genes. The sample yields around 72,000 distinct CDR3 sequences; around 7% were counted once. The ten most abundant clones make up approximately 31% of the sample. The treatment or condition label of this sample denotes: live attenuated yellow fever vaccine strain. The input for sequencing was CD8+ T cells sorted from PBMCs, taken less than 11 days after the first yellow fever vaccination. All receptors come from a man between 18 and 35 years old who received the YFV17D yellow fever vaccine.

J is TRBJ2-7 and V is TRBV4-1; the D gene is possibly TRBD2 (7 bases). V dropped 1 base and J dropped 2 bases, with 12 bases sitting between them. This CDR3 comprises 15 residues. Germline V CDR1 and CDR2: MGHRA, YSYEKL. CDR3 coding DNA: TGCGCCAGCAGCCAAGCTCCGGGGGGCGCCTACGAGCAGTACGTC. Translated, it gives CASSQAPGGAYEQYV.

J is TRBJ1-5 and V is TRBV7-2; D is unclear. CDR3 length: 15 residues. Per germline, CDR1 SGHTA and CDR2 FQGNSA. V was shortened by 3 bases and J by 0 bases, with 9 bases between the two germline ends. The CDR3 protein is CASSFYMGSNQPQHF. The CDR3 coding sequence is TGTGCCAGCAGCTTTTACATGGGTAGCAATCAGCCCCAGCATTTT.

The V and J genes are TRBV4-1 and TRBJ2-6; 12 nucleotides line up with TRBD1. V lost 1 base and J lost 4; bases outside the gene matches: 5. There are 18 residues in the CDR3. Germline CDR1 and CDR2: MGHRA and YSYEKL. CDR3 nucleotide sequence: TGCGCCAGCAGCCAAGGGGGACAGGGGGCGAAAGGGGCCAACGTCCTGACTTTC. Encoded protein: CASSQGGQGAKGANVLTF.

This chain joins TRBV28 and TRBJ2-3; D might be TRBD2 (7 bases). The CDR3 extends over 15 amino acids. Germline loops: CDR1 MDHEN, CDR2 SYDVKM. V lost 10 bases to trimming and J lost 5 bases, with 22 bases between them. The CDR3, as DNA: TGTGCCACCGACGGGGGGCCGGGGGTTATAGATACGCAGTATTTT. Amino acids: CATDGGPGVIDTQYF.

Points on this clonotype: This may come from a read error, since a much larger clone is one base off. The chain has TRBV21-1 and TRBJ2-5; TRBD2 was called by the table and not checked on the DNA. TRBV21-1 is labeled a pseudogene. There are 14 residues in the CDR3. The CDR3 DNA reads as TGTGCCAACAGCAAAGTCGGGAGAGGCGAGACCCAGTACTTC. Translated, it gives CANSKVGRGETQYF.

This clonotype was counted only a few times. This chain uses TRBV6-8 with TRBJ2-5; a weak D match, TRBD2 (6 bases). CDR3 length equals 20 residues. Germline CDR1 is MNHGY and CDR2 is SAAAGT. V was trimmed by 6 bases and J by 2 bases, leaving 31 bases between them. CDR3 protein: CASSPQYLPRETRGQETQYF. DNA for the CDR3: TGTGCCAGCAGCCCCCAGTATCTCCCGAGGGAAACGCGGGGACAAGAGACCCAGTACTTC.

This clonotype was seen at least ten times. The chain couples TRBV4-1 to TRBJ2-7; 9 nucleotides align to TRBD1. The CDR3 totals 15 residues. V trimming: 0 bases; J trimming: 3 bases; junction bases outside the gene matches: 3. CDR1 and CDR2 from the germline V gene are MGHRA and YSYEKL. CDR3 sequence reads: CASSQDGTGSYEQYF. The DNA for the CDR3 is TGCGCCAGCAGCCAAGATGGGACAGGGAGCTACGAGCAGTACTTC.

This clonotype was observed at least ten times. The gene calls are TRBV11-2 and TRBJ2-5; D gene ambiguous. Between the trimmed V and J ends, which lost 2 bases and 3 bases, there was a span of 16 bases. In germline, CDR1 is SGHAT, CDR2 FQNNGV. This CDR3 comprises 16 residues. This chain's CDR3 is CASSLLNTMRKETQYF. Written as DNA, the CDR3 is TGTGCCAGCAGCTTACTGAATACCATGAGAAAAGAGACCCAGTACTTC.

In this sample, this clonotype turned up a few times. The rearrangement joins TRBV12-3 or TRBV12-4 to TRBJ2-7; D tentatively fits TRBD1 or TRBD2 (5 bases each). V was cut by 3 bases and J by 2 bases, with 8 bases left in between. This CDR3 is built from 13 residues. As DNA, the CDR3 is TGTGCCAGCAGTTTGGGGGTGGCCTACGAGCAGTACTTC. Its translation is CASSLGVAYEQYF.

Only a few counts were recorded for this clonotype. The rearrangement uses TRBV4-1 and TRBJ2-2, with a possible D match to TRBD1 (5 bases). The V gene's germline CDR1 is MGHRA and CDR2 YSYEKL. V shed 1 base and J shed 5 bases, with 8 bases lying between them. The CDR3 spans 14 residues. The CDR3 bases are TGCGCCAGCAGCCAAGCAGGGTTTACCGGGGAGCTGTTTTTT. It yields the protein CASSQAGFTGELFF.

This clonotype has ten or more counts. The chain is built from TRBV27 and TRBJ1-6; D gene ambiguous. The length of the CDR3 is 17 residues. Trimming took 6 bases from V and 3 from J, leaving 18 bases between them. Germline V gene sequence: CDR1 MNHEY, CDR2 SMNVEV (reference sequence). CDR3 sequence: CASSLFLGEGYNSPLHF. DNA of the CDR3: TGTGCCAGCAGCCTATTTCTTGGGGAAGGCTATAATTCACCCCTCCACTTT.

This clonotype has ten or more counts. The chain employs TRBV4-3 and TRBJ2-1; no definite D call. The V and J ends lost 0 bases and 0 bases respectively, with 12 bases between them. In germline, CDR1 is LGHNA, CDR2 YSLEER. CDR3 length: 17 residues. CDR3 protein: CASSQDLLVISYNEQFF. CDR3 DNA sequence: TGCGCCAGCAGCCAAGATCTCCTGGTCATCTCCTACAATGAGCAGTTCTTC.